The next 16 T cell receptor beta chains were all read from a single sample in a study of blood T cell repertoires in COVID-19. Some clones are missing from TCRdb's copy, which holds only in-frame ones; the method was immunoSEQ multiplex PCR. The table includes some 150,000 clones, around 87% detected once. The sequenced sample consisted of peripheral blood. All receptors come from a woman aged 50 to 60 with active or convalescent COVID-19.

Only one count was recorded for this clone. V usage is TRBV7-9 and J usage is TRBJ1-1; TRBD1 agrees at 9 bases. Trimming at V came to 2 bases and at J to 0 bases, leaving 10 bases not matched to a gene. Germline V gene sequence: CDR1 SEHNR, CDR2 FQNEAQ (reference sequence). The CDR3 has 18 residues. The DNA of the CDR3 is TGTGCCAGCAGCTTACTCGGACAGGGGCGAGGGCTGAACACTGAAGCTTTCTTT. Translation gives CASSLLGQGRGLNTEAFF. Variable domain in full (rest from reference TRBV7-9 and TRBJ1-1): DTGVSQNPRHKITKRGQNVTFRCDPISEHNRLYWYRQTLGQGPEFLTYFQNEAQLEKSRLLSDRFSAERPKGSFSTLEIQRTEQGDSAMYLCASSLLGQGRGLNTEAFFGQGTRLTVV.

J is TRBJ2-7 and V is TRBV7-6; 7 positions match TRBD2. The CDR3 is made up of 15 amino acids. V shed 4 bases and J 3 bases; nucleotides not matched to a gene: 9. Germline V CDR1 and CDR2: SGHVS, FNYEAQ. In DNA form, the CDR3 reads TGTGCCAGCAGCTCTCCCGGGATAGCGGGCTACGAGCAGTACTTC. This translates into CASSSPGIAGYEQYF.

V is TRBV6-2 or TRBV6-3 and J is TRBJ1-3; D unresolved. V shed 2 bases and J shed 16 bases, with 21 bases lying between them. This CDR3 comprises 14 residues. Germline V gene lookup returns CDR1 MNHEY and CDR2 SVGEGT. The chain's CDR3 is CASSYRQEVPQLYF. Written as DNA, the CDR3 is TGTGCCAGCAGTTACCGGCAGGAGGTCCCCCAGCTCTATTTT.

The chain has TRBV19 and TRBJ1-4; TRBD1 matches 7 bases. The CDR3 is made up of 17 amino acids. Germline V CDR1 and CDR2: LNHDA, SQIVND (reference sequence). J lost 4 bases, V lost 5 bases, and 13 bases had no gene match. The CDR3 sequence: CASSAWGTGDLNEKLFF. The CDR3, as DNA: TGTGCCAGTAGTGCTTGGGGCACAGGGGATCTTAATGAAAAACTGTTTTTT.

The chain joins TRBV4-1 to TRBJ1-2; TRBD1 might be the D (6 bases). The CDR3 runs 15 residues. Germline V lookup: CDR1 MGHRA, CDR2 YSYEKL. V gave up 1 base and J gave up 6 bases, with 15 bases separating them. The CDR3 here is CASSQVWKGGDGYTF. DNA for the CDR3: TGCGCCAGCAGCCAAGTTTGGAAAGGGGGAGATGGCTACACCTTC.

The gene calls are TRBV2 and TRBJ1-2, with 7 bases matching TRBD1. Germline V CDR1 and CDR2: SNHLY, FYNNEI. V was pared by 1 base and J by 2 bases, with 16 bases of the junction left unmatched. The length of the CDR3 is 19 residues. This CDR3 reads CASSEGVRQGVLKNYGYTF. Written as DNA, the CDR3 is TGTGCCAGCAGTGAAGGTGTTAGGCAGGGGGTCCTTAAAAACTATGGCTACACCTTC.

V and J are TRBV28 and TRBJ1-2; D ambiguous. The V end was cut by 5 bases, the J end by 4 bases, with 8 bases between. CDR3 length equals 12 residues. CDR1 MDHEN and CDR2 SYDVKM come from the germline V gene. The CDR3 sequence is CASSPDIYGYTF. The CDR3 nucleotides are TGTGCCAGCAGTCCAGACATCTATGGCTACACCTTC.

This clone has just one count. The chain is built from TRBV10-3 and TRBJ2-7, with TRBD2 identical over 14 bases. This CDR3 contains 15 residues. Germline V gene sequence: CDR1 ENHRY, CDR2 SYGVKD. Germline trimming cut 6 bases from V and 5 bases from J; bases unmatched to any gene: 6. The CDR3 DNA reads as TGTGCCATCAGCGGACTAGCGGGGGGTTCTGACGAGCAGTACTTC. This translates into CAISGLAGGSDEQYF.

Only one count was recorded for this clone. J is TRBJ1-1 and V is TRBV10-3; 10 nucleotides line up with TRBD1. Trimming took 6 bases from V and 2 from J; bases not matched to a gene: 6. The CDR3 has 15 residues. Germline V gives CDR1 ENHRY, CDR2 SYGVKD. This chain's CDR3 is CAIRGGQGINTEAFF. The CDR3 nucleotides read TGTGCCATCAGGGGGGGACAGGGGATCAACACTGAAGCTTTCTTT.

This CDR3 is CASSIPSGTGNTEAFF. In nucleotides, the CDR3 is TGTGCCAGTAGTATACCGTCCGGGACAGGGAACACTGAAGCTTTCTTT. This sequence joins TRBV19 and TRBJ1-1; 8 bases fit TRBD1. This CDR3 has 16 amino acids. In germline, CDR1 is LNHDA, CDR2 SQIVND (reference sequence). Trimming took 2 bases from V and 1 from J; bases not matched to a gene: 6.

V is TRBV6-5 and J is TRBJ2-7; D possibly corresponds to TRBD1 (6 bases). Germline assignment: CDR1 MNHEY and CDR2 SVGAGI. V lost 6 bases and J lost 5, with 11 bases in between. The CDR3 has 12 amino acids. The CDR3 nucleotides are TGTGCCAGCAGCAACAGGGCCCACGAGCAGTACTTC. This translates into CASSNRAHEQYF.

The V call is TRBV2, the J call TRBJ2-3; possibly TRBD2 for D (6 bases). This CDR3 comprises 14 residues. CDR1 is SNHLY and CDR2 is FYNNEI in the germline V gene. Trimming removed 1 base at V and 7 bases at J, with 12 bases between. The CDR3 reads CASSEGTRGNTQYF. The CDR3 DNA sequence: TGTGCCAGCAGTGAAGGGACCCGCGGGAATACGCAGTATTTT.

This chain uses TRBV5-5 with TRBJ1-2, with D maybe TRBD1 (5 bases). Germline CDR1 and CDR2: SGHKS and YYEKEE (reference sequence). This CDR3 has 15 residues. The V end lost 2 bases, the J end lost 1 base, and 12 bases lay between the germline ends. The CDR3 is CASSFLQTVNYGYTF. The CDR3 DNA is TGTGCCAGCAGCTTTCTCCAGACAGTTAACTATGGCTACACCTTC.

This rearrangement joins TRBV9 to TRBJ2-2, with TRBD2 identical over 10 bases. V lost 4 bases and J lost 5; bases outside the gene matches: 11. This CDR3 comprises 17 residues. The germline V gene has CDR1 SGDLS and CDR2 YYNGEE. In DNA form, the CDR3 reads TGTGCCAGCAGCACTCCGGCGTGGACTAGCGGAACCGGGGAGCTGTTTTTT. Encoded protein: CASSTPAWTSGTGELFF.

This clone was seen a single time. This chain connects TRBV18 to TRBJ2-1, with a weak D call TRBD1 (5 bases). The CDR3 extends over 14 amino acids. Germline-derived CDR1 and CDR2 are KGHSH and LQKENI. V was cut by 5 bases and J by 9 bases, with 17 bases left in between. CDR3 region: CASSAFDGAGEQFF. CDR3 in DNA: TGTGCCAGCTCAGCCTTCGATGGGGCAGGTGAGCAGTTCTTC.

The rearrangement links TRBV14 to TRBJ2-3, with D uncertain. Germline assignment: CDR1 SGHDN and CDR2 FVKESK. Trimming pared 1 base from V and 2 bases from J, leaving 7 bases between. This CDR3 contains 14 residues. CDR3 residues: CASSQGPYTDTQYF. CDR3 in DNA: TGTGCCAGCAGCCAAGGGCCGTACACAGATACGCAGTATTTT.